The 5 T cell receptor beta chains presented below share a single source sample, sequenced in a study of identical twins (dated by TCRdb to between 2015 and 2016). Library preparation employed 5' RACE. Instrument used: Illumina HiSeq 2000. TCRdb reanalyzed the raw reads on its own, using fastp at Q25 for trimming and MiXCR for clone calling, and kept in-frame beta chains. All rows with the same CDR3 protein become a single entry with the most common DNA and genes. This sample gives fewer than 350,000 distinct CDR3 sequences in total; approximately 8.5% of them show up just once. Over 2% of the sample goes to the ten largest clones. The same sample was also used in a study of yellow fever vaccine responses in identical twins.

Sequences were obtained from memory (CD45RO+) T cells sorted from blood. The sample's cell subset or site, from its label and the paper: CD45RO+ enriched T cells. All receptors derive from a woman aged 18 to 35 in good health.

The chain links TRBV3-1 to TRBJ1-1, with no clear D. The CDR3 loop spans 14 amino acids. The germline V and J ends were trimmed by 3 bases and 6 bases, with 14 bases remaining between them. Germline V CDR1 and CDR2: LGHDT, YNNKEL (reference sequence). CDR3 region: CASSQDGRISEAFF. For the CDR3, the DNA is TGTGCCAGCAGCCAGGACGGGCGTATTTCTGAAGCTTTCTTT.

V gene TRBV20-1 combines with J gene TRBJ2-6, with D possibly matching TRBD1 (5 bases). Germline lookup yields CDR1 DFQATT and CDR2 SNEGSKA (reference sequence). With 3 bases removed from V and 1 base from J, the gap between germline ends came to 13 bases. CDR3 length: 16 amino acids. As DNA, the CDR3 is TGCAGTGCTAGTGCCCAGGGAATATCTGGGGCCAACGTCCTGACTTTC. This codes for CSASAQGISGANVLTF.

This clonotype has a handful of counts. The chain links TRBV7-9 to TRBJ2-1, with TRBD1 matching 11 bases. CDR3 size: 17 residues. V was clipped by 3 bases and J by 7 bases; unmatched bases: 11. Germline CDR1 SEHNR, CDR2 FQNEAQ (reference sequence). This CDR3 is CASSFPTGTGGVNEQFF. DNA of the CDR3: TGTGCCAGCAGCTTTCCTACCGGGACAGGGGGAGTAAATGAGCAGTTCTTC.

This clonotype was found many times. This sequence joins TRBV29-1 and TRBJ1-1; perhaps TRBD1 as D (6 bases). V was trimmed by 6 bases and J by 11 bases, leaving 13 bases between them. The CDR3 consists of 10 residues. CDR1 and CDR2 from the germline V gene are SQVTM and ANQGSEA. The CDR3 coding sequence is TGCAGCGTAGAACAGGGCGCGGCTTTCTTT. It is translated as CSVEQGAAFF.

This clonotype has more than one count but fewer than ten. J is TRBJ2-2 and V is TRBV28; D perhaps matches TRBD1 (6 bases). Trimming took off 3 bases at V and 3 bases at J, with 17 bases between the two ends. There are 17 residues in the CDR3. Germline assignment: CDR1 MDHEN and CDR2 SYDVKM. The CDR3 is CASSFRPRGGDTGELFF. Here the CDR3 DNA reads TGTGCCAGCAGTTTCCGCCCACGAGGGGGTGACACCGGGGAGCTGTTTTTT.